Shown below are 20 T cell receptor beta chains from a single sample sequenced in a study of CD8+ T cells in alopecia areata. Extraction and reverse transcription of RNA yielded cDNA as the sequencing template. Profiling relied on immunoSEQ multiplex PCR, and the TCRdb table lists in-frame clones only, not all of them. The table lists 150,000 or so clones, around 86% of them singletons. The sample consisted of CD8+ T cells sorted from blood, taken at week 0. The receptors shown here come from a human donor with alopecia areata.

This chain connects TRBV30 to TRBJ2-7; no firm D call. The CDR3 totals 13 residues. The V gene lost 0 bases and the J gene lost 3 bases, with 9 bases spanning the gap. The V gene's germline CDR1 is GTSNPN and CDR2 SVGIG (reference sequence). CDR3 sequence (DNA): TGTGCCTGGAGTGTAGGGATTAACTACGAGCAGTACTTC. Translating it yields CAWSVGINYEQYF.

The chain joins TRBV2 to TRBJ2-3; 9 nucleotides line up with TRBD2. V was clipped by 1 base and J by 4 bases; unmatched bases: 3. Germline V gene lookup returns CDR1 SNHLY and CDR2 FYNNEI. This CDR3 has 15 residues. The CDR3 DNA is TGTGCCAGCAGTGAAGGCGGGGGGGCGGCAGATACGCAGTATTTT. Amino acids: CASSEGGGAADTQYF.

V usage is TRBV11-3 and J usage is TRBJ2-3; 8 nucleotides align to TRBD1. J gave up 5 bases and V 4 bases, and 8 bases lay outside the gene matches. CDR1 is SGHNT and CDR2 is YENEEA in the germline V gene. CDR3 length equals 15 residues. As DNA, the CDR3 is TGTGCCAGCAGCTATAACGGACAGGGACTAGATACGCAGTATTTT. Protein product: CASSYNGQGLDTQYF.

V gene TRBV5-1 combines with J gene TRBJ2-4; TRBD2 is a possible D gene (5 bases). The V end lost 1 base, the J end lost 8 bases, and 16 bases lay between the germline ends. The germline gives CDR1 SGHRS, CDR2 YFSETQ. This CDR3 comprises 15 residues. Here the CDR3 reads CASSLSRGSRDIQYF. Written as DNA, the CDR3 is TGCGCCAGCAGCTTGAGTCGAGGGAGTAGGGACATTCAGTACTTC.

This chain uses TRBV5-6 with TRBJ1-1; 9 nucleotides line up with TRBD1. After removal of 1 base from V and 5 bases from J, the junction contained 3 bases not matched to a gene. There are 14 residues in the CDR3. From germline, CDR1 is SGHDT and CDR2 YYEEEE. This CDR3 is CASSLWGQGTEAFF. CDR3 sequence (DNA): TGTGCCAGCAGCTTGTGGGGACAGGGAACTGAAGCTTTCTTT.

The J gene is TRBJ2-7, the V gene TRBV5-6; no definite D call. Deletions cut 5 bases from V and 5 bases from J, with 11 bases between. This CDR3 has 12 residues. The germline V gene has CDR1 SGHDT and CDR2 YYEEEE. The CDR3 reads CASSSINDEQYF. The CDR3 nucleotides read TGTGCCAGCAGTTCGATTAATGACGAGCAGTACTTC.

The V call is TRBV15, the J call TRBJ2-5; 7 nucleotides line up with TRBD1. Germline trimming cut 4 bases from V and 5 bases from J; bases unmatched to any gene: 4. The CDR3 consists of 13 residues. Germline V CDR1 and CDR2: LNHNV, YYDKDF (reference sequence). This chain's CDR3 is CATSKGGAETQYF. CDR3 sequence (DNA): TGTGCCACCAGCAAAGGGGGCGCGGAGACCCAGTACTTC.

A single count supports this clone. The chain joins TRBV7-2 to TRBJ2-2; 7 bases match TRBD2. J was trimmed by 3 bases and V by 5 bases; bases with no gene match: 9. Germline loops: CDR1 SGHTA, CDR2 FQGNSA. CDR3 length equals 16 residues. In DNA, the CDR3 is TGTGCCAGCAGCCCACGACCGGGAGGATACACCGGGGAGCTGTTTTTT. Protein sequence: CASSPRPGGYTGELFF.

The rearrangement uses TRBV4-1 and TRBJ2-3, with 7 positions matching TRBD2. Germline V gene data show CDR1 as MGHRA and CDR2 as YSYEKL. The CDR3 is 15 amino acids. With 1 base clipped from V and 3 bases from J, the junction kept 4 bases outside the gene matches. The CDR3 loop reads CASSQGREPTDTQYF. CDR3 sequence (DNA): TGCGCCAGCAGCCAAGGGCGGGAGCCTACAGATACGCAGTATTTT.

The chain has TRBV27 and TRBJ2-3; D not resolved. V dropped 6 bases and J dropped 0 bases, with 19 bases sitting between them. The CDR3 sequence is 17 residues long. Germline assignment: CDR1 MNHEY and CDR2 SMNVEV (reference sequence). The DNA for the CDR3 is TGTGCCAGCAGCCTCGGGTACCCAGTCGAAAGCACAGATACGCAGTATTTT. Translating it yields CASSLGYPVESTDTQYF.

This clone was recorded once. The chain joins TRBV4-1 to TRBJ2-1; no definite D call. Germline V gives CDR1 MGHRA, CDR2 YSYEKL. The CDR3 totals 17 residues. The germline V and J ends were trimmed by 0 bases and 0 bases, with 12 bases remaining between them. CDR3: CASSQETLQSSYNEQFF. The CDR3 nucleotides read TGCGCCAGCAGCCAAGAGACACTACAAAGCTCCTACAATGAGCAGTTCTTC.

This chain connects TRBV5-1 to TRBJ2-3; 10 bases map to TRBD1. The CDR3 covers 19 residues. Germline CDR1 reads SGHRS; CDR2 reads YFSETQ. With 0 bases clipped from V and 4 bases from J, the junction kept 14 bases outside the gene matches. The CDR3 region is CASSLASGTGADIADTQYF. The CDR3 DNA reads TGCGCCAGCAGCTTGGCCTCCGGGACAGGGGCTGATATCGCAGATACGCAGTATTTT.

The chain is built from TRBV20-1 and TRBJ2-7; perhaps TRBD1 as D (5 bases). This CDR3 has 11 amino acids. Per the germline V gene, CDR1 is DFQATT and CDR2 is SNEGSKA (reference sequence). V lost 1 base and J 7 bases, leaving 8 bases between the germline ends. In DNA form, the CDR3 reads TGCAGTGCTAGAGTGCAGGGAGAGCAGTACTTC. This sequence encodes CSARVQGEQYF.

The rearrangement joins TRBV7-9 to TRBJ1-2; 9 nucleotides line up with TRBD1. This CDR3 spans 16 amino acids. Germline V gene sequence: CDR1 SEHNR, CDR2 FQNEAQ (reference sequence). With V trimmed by 3 bases and J by 6 bases, 11 bases remained unmatched. CDR3 loop: CASSLAVYGQGNGYTF. Written as DNA, the CDR3 is TGTGCCAGCAGCTTGGCGGTTTATGGACAGGGGAATGGCTACACCTTC.

The chain couples TRBV2 to TRBJ2-3; TRBD2 aligns across 12 bases. This CDR3 contains 16 residues. Germline lookup yields CDR1 SNHLY and CDR2 FYNNEI. V was pared by 5 bases and J by 3 bases, with 6 bases of the junction left unmatched. CDR3 coding DNA: TGTGCCAGCAGTTTCCCTAGCGGGGGGGCAACAGATACGCAGTATTTT. It codes for CASSFPSGGATDTQYF. Full variable domain (remainder filled in from reference TRBV2 and TRBJ2-3): EPEVTQTPSHQVTQMGQEVILRCVPISNHLYFYWYRQILGQKVEFLVSFYNNEISEKSEIFDDQFSVERPDGSNFTLKIRSTKLEDSAMYFCASSFPSGGATDTQYFGPGTRLTVL.

The rearrangement uses TRBV29-1 and TRBJ2-1; D not resolved. Germline values: CDR1 SQVTM, CDR2 ANQGSEA. V was cut by 5 bases and J by 9 bases, with 8 bases left in between. CDR3 length: 10 amino acids. Written as DNA, the CDR3 is TGCAGCGTTACTACTCCTGAGCAGTTCTTC. This sequence encodes CSVTTPEQFF.

The V and J genes are TRBV29-1 and TRBJ1-2, with no clear D. This CDR3 has 14 amino acids. Trimming shortened V by 6 bases and J by 1 base, and 15 bases separated the two germline ends. Germline values: CDR1 SQVTM, CDR2 ANQGSEA. For the CDR3, the DNA is TGCAGCGTCGCCGACAAGGCCTATAACTATGGCTACACCTTC. Its protein product is CSVADKAYNYGYTF.

The rearrangement joins TRBV10-3 to TRBJ2-1, with 9 bases identical to TRBD1. Germline V gives CDR1 ENHRY, CDR2 SYGVKD. This CDR3 has 19 amino acids. J lost 0 bases, V lost 5 bases, and 14 bases had no gene match. CDR3 nucleotide sequence: TGTGCCATCAGTCAAGCCGGGACAGGGTTCCTGAGCTCCTACAATGAGCAGTTCTTC. This sequence encodes CAISQAGTGFLSSYNEQFF.

The chain's CDR3 is CSVDSGDDTGELFF. The DNA of the CDR3 is TGCAGCGTTGACTCAGGGGATGACACCGGGGAGCTGTTTTTT. The chain employs TRBV29-1 and TRBJ2-2; D perhaps matches TRBD1 (6 bases). Germline V lookup: CDR1 SQVTM, CDR2 ANQGSEA. V was clipped by 3 bases and J by 3 bases, with 11 bases between them. This CDR3 region has 14 residues.

J is TRBJ2-7 and V is TRBV9, with TRBD1 matching 7 bases. V lost 4 bases, J lost 0 bases, and 10 bases stayed unmatched. There are 16 residues in the CDR3. CDR1 SGDLS and CDR2 YYNGEE come from the germline V gene. CDR3 in DNA: TGTGCCAGCAGCTTCACCGGGACAGAAGCCTCCTACGAGCAGTACTTC. This sequence encodes CASSFTGTEASYEQYF. The whole variable domain, remainder taken from reference TRBV9 and TRBJ2-7, is DSGVTQTPKHLITATGQRVTLRCSPRSGDLSVYWYQQSLDQGLQFLIQYYNGEERAKGNILERFSAQQFPDLHSELNLSSLELGDSALYFCASSFTGTEASYEQYFGPGTRLTVT.